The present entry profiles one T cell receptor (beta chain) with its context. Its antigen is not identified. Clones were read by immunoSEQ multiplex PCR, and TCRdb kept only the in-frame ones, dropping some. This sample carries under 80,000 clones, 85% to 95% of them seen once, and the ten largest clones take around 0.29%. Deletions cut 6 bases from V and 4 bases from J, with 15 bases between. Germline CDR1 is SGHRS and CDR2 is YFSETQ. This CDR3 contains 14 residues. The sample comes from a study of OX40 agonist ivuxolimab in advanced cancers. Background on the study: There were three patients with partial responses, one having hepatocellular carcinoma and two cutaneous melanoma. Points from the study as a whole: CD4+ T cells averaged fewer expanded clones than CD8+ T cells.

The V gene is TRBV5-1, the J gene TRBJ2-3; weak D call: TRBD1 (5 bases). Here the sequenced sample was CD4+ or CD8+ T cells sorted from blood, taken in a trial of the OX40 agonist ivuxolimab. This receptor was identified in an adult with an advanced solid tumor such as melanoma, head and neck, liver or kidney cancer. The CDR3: CASTLDNEADTQYF. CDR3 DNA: TGCGCCAGCACCCTGGACAACGAAGCAGATACGCAGTATTTT.